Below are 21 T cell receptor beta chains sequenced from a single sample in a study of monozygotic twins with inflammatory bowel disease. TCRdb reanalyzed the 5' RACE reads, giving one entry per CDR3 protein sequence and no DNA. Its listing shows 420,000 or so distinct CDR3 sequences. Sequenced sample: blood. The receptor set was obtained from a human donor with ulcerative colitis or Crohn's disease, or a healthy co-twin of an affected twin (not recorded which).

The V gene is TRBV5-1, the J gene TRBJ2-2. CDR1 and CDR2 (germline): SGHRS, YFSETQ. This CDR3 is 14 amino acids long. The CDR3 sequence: CASSLKGTTGELFF.

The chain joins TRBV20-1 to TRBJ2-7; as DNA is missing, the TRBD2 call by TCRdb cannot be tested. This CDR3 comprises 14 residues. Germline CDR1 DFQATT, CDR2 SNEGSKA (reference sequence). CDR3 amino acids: CSGVAGGLSYEQYF.

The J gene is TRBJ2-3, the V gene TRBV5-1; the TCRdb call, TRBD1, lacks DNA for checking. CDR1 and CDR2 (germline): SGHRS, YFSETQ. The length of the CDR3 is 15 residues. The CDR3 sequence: CASKAQGLGVDTQYF.

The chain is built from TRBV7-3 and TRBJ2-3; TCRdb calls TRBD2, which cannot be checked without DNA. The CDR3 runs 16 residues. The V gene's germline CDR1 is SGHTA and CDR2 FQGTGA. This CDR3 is CASSPGWAASTDTQYF.

CDR3 amino acids: CASSRDGDYEQYF. V usage is TRBV6-2 or TRBV6-3 and J usage is TRBJ2-7. The V gene's germline CDR1 is MNHEY and CDR2 SVGEGT. The CDR3 covers 13 residues.

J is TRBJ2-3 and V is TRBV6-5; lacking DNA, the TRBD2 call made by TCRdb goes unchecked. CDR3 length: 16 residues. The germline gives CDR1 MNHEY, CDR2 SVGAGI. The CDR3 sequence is CASSYSISGLADTQYF.

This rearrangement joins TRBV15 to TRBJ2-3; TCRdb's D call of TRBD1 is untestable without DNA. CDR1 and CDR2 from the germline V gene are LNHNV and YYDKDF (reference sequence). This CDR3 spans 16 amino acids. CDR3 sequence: CATSRGGTGFTDTQYF.

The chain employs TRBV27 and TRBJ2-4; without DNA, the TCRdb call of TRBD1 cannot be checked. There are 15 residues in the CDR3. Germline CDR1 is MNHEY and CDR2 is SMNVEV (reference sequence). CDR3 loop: CASRETRGSKNIQYF.

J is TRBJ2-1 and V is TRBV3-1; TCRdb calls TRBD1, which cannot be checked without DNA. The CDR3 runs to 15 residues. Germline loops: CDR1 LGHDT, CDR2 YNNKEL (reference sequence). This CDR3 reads CASSPPGTGRNEQFF.

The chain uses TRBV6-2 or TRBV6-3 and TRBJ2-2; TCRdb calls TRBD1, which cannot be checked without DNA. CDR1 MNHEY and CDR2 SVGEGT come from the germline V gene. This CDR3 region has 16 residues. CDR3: CATSSAGRGNTGELFF.

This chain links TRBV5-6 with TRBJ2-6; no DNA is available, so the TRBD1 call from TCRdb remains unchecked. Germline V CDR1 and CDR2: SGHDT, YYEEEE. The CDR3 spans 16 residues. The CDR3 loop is CASSWTGISGANVLTF.

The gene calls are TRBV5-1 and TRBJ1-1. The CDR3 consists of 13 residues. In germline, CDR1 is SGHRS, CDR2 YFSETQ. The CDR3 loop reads CASSTRDLGSAFF.

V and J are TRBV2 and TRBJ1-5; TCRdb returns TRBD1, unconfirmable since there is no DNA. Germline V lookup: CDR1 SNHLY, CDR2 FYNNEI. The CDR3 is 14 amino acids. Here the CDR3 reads CASSGSRDNQPQHF.

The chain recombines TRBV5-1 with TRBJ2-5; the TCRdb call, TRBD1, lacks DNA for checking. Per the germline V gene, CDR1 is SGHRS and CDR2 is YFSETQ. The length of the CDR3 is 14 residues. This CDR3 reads CASGDGTGQETQYF. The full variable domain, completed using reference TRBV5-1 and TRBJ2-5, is KAGVTQTPRYLIKTRGQQVTLSCSPISGHRSVSWYQQTPGQGLQFLFEYFSETQRNKGNFPGRFSGRQFSNSRSEMNVSTLELGDSALYLCASGDGTGQETQYFGPGTRLLVL.

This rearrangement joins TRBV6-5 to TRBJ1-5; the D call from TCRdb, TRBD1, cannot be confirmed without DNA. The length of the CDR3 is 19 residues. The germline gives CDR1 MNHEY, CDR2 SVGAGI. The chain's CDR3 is CASSLPPLRQIYSNQPQHF.

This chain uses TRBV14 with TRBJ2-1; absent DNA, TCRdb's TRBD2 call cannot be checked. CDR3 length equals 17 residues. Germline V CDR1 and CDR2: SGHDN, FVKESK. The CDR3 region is CASSQGVRGRAKNEQFF.

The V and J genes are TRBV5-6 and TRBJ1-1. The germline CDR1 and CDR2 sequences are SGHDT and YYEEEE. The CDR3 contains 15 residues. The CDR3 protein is CASSLAAAWGTEAFF.

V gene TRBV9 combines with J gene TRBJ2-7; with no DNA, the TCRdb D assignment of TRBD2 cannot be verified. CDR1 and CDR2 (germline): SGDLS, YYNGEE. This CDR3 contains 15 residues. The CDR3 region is CASSVGGLAGWEQYF.

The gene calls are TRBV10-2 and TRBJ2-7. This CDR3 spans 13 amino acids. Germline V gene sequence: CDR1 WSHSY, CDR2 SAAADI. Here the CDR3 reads CASSEGRFYEQYF.

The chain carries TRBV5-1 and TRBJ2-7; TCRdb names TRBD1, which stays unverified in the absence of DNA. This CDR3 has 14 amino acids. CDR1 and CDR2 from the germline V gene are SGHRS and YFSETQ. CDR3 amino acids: CASSLSVGAGEQYF.

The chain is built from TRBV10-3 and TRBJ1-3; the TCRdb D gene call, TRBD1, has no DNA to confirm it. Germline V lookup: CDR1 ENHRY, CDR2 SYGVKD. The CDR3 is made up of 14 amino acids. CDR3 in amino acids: CAISERGAGNTIYF.